These 10 T cell receptor beta chains originate from one sample sequenced in a study of OX40 agonist ivuxolimab in advanced cancers. Profiled with immunoSEQ multiplex PCR; TCRdb holds only in-frame clones, not every one. Among 40,000 to 55,000 clones listed, about nine tenths were seen once. Specimen: CD4+ or CD8+ T cells sorted from blood, collected in a trial of the OX40 agonist ivuxolimab. Every receptor here comes from an adult with an advanced solid tumor such as melanoma, head and neck, liver or kidney cancer.

The rearrangement uses TRBV14 and TRBJ2-5, with D possibly TRBD2 on 5 matching bases. Trimming shortened V by 4 bases and J by 5 bases, and 14 bases separated the two germline ends. Germline CDR1 is SGHDN and CDR2 is FVKESK. The CDR3 sequence is 14 residues long. The CDR3 loop reads CASSPGKGQETQYF. CDR3 coding DNA: TGTGCCAGCAGCCCCGGGAAAGGGCAGGAGACCCAGTACTTC.

The genes are TRBV10-3 and TRBJ1-5; D perhaps matches TRBD1 (5 bases). CDR3 length equals 15 residues. The germline V gene encodes CDR1 ENHRY and CDR2 SYGVKD. The V gene lost 3 bases and the J gene lost 3 bases, with 12 bases spanning the gap. CDR3: CAISDGWGFNQPQHF. The CDR3 DNA reads as TGTGCCATCAGTGACGGGTGGGGGTTCAATCAGCCCCAGCATTTT.

The rearrangement links TRBV7-8 to TRBJ2-1; TRBD1 agrees at 9 bases. CDR3 size: 16 residues. The junction had 9 bases not matched to a gene; V was cut back by 4 bases and J by 5 bases. Per the germline V gene, CDR1 is SGHVS and CDR2 is FQNEAQ. DNA of the CDR3: TGTGCCAGCAGCTCCTCGGACAGGGGTTGGGACAATGAGCAGTTCTTC. Amino acids: CASSSSDRGWDNEQFF.

The rearrangement uses TRBV4-1 and TRBJ2-3; TRBD1 is a possible D gene (5 bases). V gave up 1 base and J gave up 6 bases, with 11 bases separating them. Germline CDR1 is MGHRA and CDR2 is YSYEKL. The length of the CDR3 is 14 residues. This CDR3 reads CASSQAPQGDTQYF. The CDR3 region has the DNA TGCGCCAGCAGCCAAGCGCCCCAGGGTGATACGCAGTATTTT.

For the CDR3, the DNA is TGTGCCAGCAGTTACTCGCCGGGGAATGGGCGGAACGAGCAGTACTTC. Amino acid sequence: CASSYSPGNGRNEQYF. The J gene is TRBJ2-7, the V gene TRBV6-6, with D tentatively TRBD2 (5 bases). The CDR3 covers 16 residues. Trimming removed 0 bases at V and 5 bases at J, with 17 bases between. The germline CDR1 and CDR2 sequences are MNHNY and SVGAGI (reference sequence).

The chain is built from TRBV4-1 and TRBJ2-1, with no clear D. This CDR3 region has 14 residues. CDR1 is MGHRA, CDR2 YSYEKL, per germline. Trimming cost V 0 bases and J 6 bases, with 9 bases left between them. CDR3 amino acids: CASSQDEDGNEQFF. DNA of the CDR3: TGCGCCAGCAGCCAAGACGAGGACGGCAATGAGCAGTTCTTC.

The chain combines TRBV28 with TRBJ1-6, with unresolved D. The length of the CDR3 is 12 residues. Per germline, CDR1 MDHEN and CDR2 SYDVKM. Trimming removed 5 bases from V and 9 bases from J, with 8 bases in between. The chain's CDR3 is CASSPFSSPLHF. The CDR3 DNA is TGTGCCAGCAGTCCATTCTCTTCACCCCTCCACTTT.

The chain carries TRBV4-1 and TRBJ1-1; no clear D gene. CDR3 size: 13 residues. Germline CDR1 and CDR2: MGHRA and YSYEKL. The V and J ends lost 2 bases and 2 bases respectively, with 6 bases between them. CDR3 DNA sequence: TGCGCCAGCAGCCAAATGGAAAACACTGAAGCTTTCTTT. It codes for CASSQMENTEAFF.

The CDR3 DNA reads as TGTGCCAGCAGCCTAGGACAGGGCGGTTGGAGCACTGAAGCTTTCTTT. Protein: CASSLGQGGWSTEAFF. The V call is TRBV11-2, the J call TRBJ1-1; 8 bases align to TRBD1. Germline lookup yields CDR1 SGHAT and CDR2 FQNNGV. Trimming removed 5 bases from V and 4 bases from J; junction bases left unmatched: 12. The CDR3 length is 16 residues.

The count of this clone is one. The V call is TRBV6-1, the J call TRBJ2-1; D is uncertain. There are 15 residues in the CDR3. Looked up from germline, CDR1 is MNHNS and CDR2 is SASEGT. Trimming stripped 4 bases from V and 1 base from J, with 11 bases between. The CDR3 nucleotides are TGTGCCAGCAGTGTACCCGGGTATTCCTACAATGAGCAGTTCTTC. Protein: CASSVPGYSYNEQFF.